This T cell receptor beta chain was captured in a study of PD-1 blockade in classical Hodgkin lymphoma. Overall study: On a schedule of every 2 weeks, patients received nivolumab 3 mg/kg intravenously.

Every one of the patients relapsed after autologous stem cell transplantation (brentuximab vedotin exposure was variable). Patients showed best responses of complete response, partial response or progressive disease. Data came from immunoSEQ multiplex PCR; TCRdb stores just in-frame clones and leaves some out. The data contain about 99,000 clones, 75% to 85% of them singletons. Overall study findings and caveats: TCR diversity in CD4+, not CD8+, cells rose significantly by C4D1. Newly diagnosed patients had diversity similar to the baseline diversity of complete responders.

Remarks on this clone: Its antigen remains unidentified.

The sequence was collected from a human donor with classical Hodgkin lymphoma. Sequenced here: peripheral blood mononuclear cells (PBMCs), sampled before the second cycle of nivolumab.

CDR3 DNA: TGTGCCAGCAGCTACCGAGGCCGATCCCTCTACGAGCAGTACTTC. Amino acids: CASSYRGRSLYEQYF. The chain couples TRBV28 to TRBJ2-7; D is unclear. Trimming took off 6 bases at V and 3 bases at J, with 18 bases between the two ends. Germline assignment: CDR1 MDHEN and CDR2 SYDVKM. The CDR3 runs to 15 residues. Based on the CDR3 plus reference TRBV28 and TRBJ2-7, the full variable domain is DVKVTQSSRYLVKRTGEKVFLECVQDMDHENMFWYRQDPGLGLRLIYFSYDVKMKEKGDIPEGYSVSREKKERFSLILESASTNQTSMYLCASSYRGRSLYEQYFGPGTRLTVT.